This entry lists 32 T cell receptor beta chains sequenced from one sample in a study of blood T cell repertoires in COVID-19 (dated by TCRdb to the early 2020s). The protocol used for the library was the immunoSEQ multiplex PCR assay. Here the immuneACCESS table is served through TCRdb, limited to in-frame sequences with V and J called. Missing clones are a known gap in these copies; in checked studies unresolved V genes cover under half, and the rest lacks a known reason. The sample table lists some 110,000 clones, 65% to 80% of them with a count of one. Roughly 5.6% of the sample is held by the ten biggest clonotypes. Material for sequencing was peripheral blood. All receptors come from a man in his 70s with acute or convalescent COVID-19.

In this sample, this clone turned up a few times. The chain has TRBV27 and TRBJ1-2; 7 nucleotides agree with TRBD1. The V segment lost 7 bases and the J segment 3 bases; nucleotides outside the gene matches: 5. The germline V gene has CDR1 MNHEY and CDR2 SMNVEV (reference sequence). The CDR3 totals 13 residues. The CDR3 DNA reads as TGTGCCAGCAAAGACAGGGTCGACTATGGCTACACCTTC. This encodes CASKDRVDYGYTF.

This clone was found once. The genes are TRBV9 and TRBJ1-5, with 11 nucleotides matching TRBD1. V dropped 4 bases and J dropped 6; count of bases not matched to a gene: 3. In germline, CDR1 is SGDLS, CDR2 YYNGEE. The CDR3 runs to 14 residues. The CDR3 bases are TGTGCCAGCAGCCCGGGGACAGGGGGTCAGCCCCAGCATTTT. It yields the protein CASSPGTGGQPQHF.

This sequence joins TRBV7-2 and TRBJ2-5; D perhaps matches TRBD2 (6 bases). The germline CDR1 and CDR2 sequences are SGHTA and FQGNSA. V gave up 3 bases and J gave up 7 bases, with 15 bases separating them. The CDR3 loop spans 14 amino acids. CDR3 bases: TGTGCCAGCAGCTTGGGGGGAGACGCCGCGACCCAGTACTTC. Translating it yields CASSLGGDAATQYF.

V usage is TRBV19 and J usage is TRBJ2-1; tentative D call: TRBD2 (5 bases). The CDR3 covers 15 residues. The V gene's germline CDR1 is LNHDA and CDR2 SQIVND (reference sequence). Trimming left V 3 bases short and J 7 bases short, with 16 bases between. CDR3 sequence: CASSMRTRVGNEQFF. The CDR3 DNA sequence: TGTGCCAGTAGTATGAGGACTCGAGTCGGGAATGAGCAGTTCTTC.

The CDR3 protein is CASSPTGPGNTIYF. The CDR3 DNA sequence: TGTGCCAGCAGCCCCACAGGGCCGGGAAACACCATATATTTT. The chain employs TRBV5-4 and TRBJ1-3; D may be TRBD1 (6 bases). This CDR3 has 14 residues. The V end was cut by 4 bases, the J end by 4 bases, with 12 bases between. Germline CDR1 and CDR2: SGHNT and YYREEE (reference sequence).

This clone was counted between two and nine times. The chain employs TRBV5-1 and TRBJ2-7, with 7 nucleotides matching TRBD1. The germline CDR1 and CDR2 sequences are SGHRS and YFSETQ. The V segment lost 4 bases and the J segment 4 bases; nucleotides outside the gene matches: 8. This CDR3 contains 14 residues. CDR3 nucleotides: TGCGCCAGCAGCCAGGGGACAGCTCTATACGAGCAGTACTTC. Translated, it gives CASSQGTALYEQYF.

This rearrangement joins TRBV5-1 to TRBJ1-2; D might be TRBD1 (5 bases). V was pared by 0 bases and J by 7 bases, with 10 bases between. Germline lookup yields CDR1 SGHRS and CDR2 YFSETQ. The CDR3 has 13 amino acids. Here the CDR3 reads CASSLAGGAGYTF. The CDR3 bases are TGCGCCAGCAGCTTGGCGGGAGGGGCTGGCTACACCTTC.

V and J are TRBV19 and TRBJ1-5; tentatively, D is TRBD1 (6 bases). The CDR3 loop spans 13 amino acids. The V and J ends lost 6 bases and 5 bases respectively, with 11 bases between them. Germline loops: CDR1 LNHDA, CDR2 SQIVND (reference sequence). The CDR3: CASSLGADQPQHF. The CDR3 nucleotides are TGTGCCAGTAGCCTGGGGGCTGATCAGCCCCAGCATTTT.

This clone was counted at least ten times. The chain couples TRBV28 to TRBJ2-7; TRBD2 matches at 8 bases. V was clipped by 3 bases and J by 1 base; unmatched bases: 11. The CDR3 runs to 17 residues. Germline values: CDR1 MDHEN, CDR2 SYDVKM. CDR3: CASSFGGGQTQSYEQYF. Here the CDR3 DNA reads TGTGCCAGCAGTTTTGGCGGGGGGCAGACCCAATCCTACGAGCAGTACTTC.

J is TRBJ2-5 and V is TRBV30; TRBD1 might be the D (5 bases). CDR1 is GTSNPN, CDR2 SVGIG, per germline (reference sequence). The V and J ends lost 0 bases and 6 bases respectively, with 14 bases between them. This CDR3 has 14 residues. The CDR3 region is CAWSVQDSSKTQYF. The CDR3 DNA is TGTGCCTGGAGTGTACAGGATTCTTCGAAGACCCAGTACTTC.

The genes are TRBV2 and TRBJ1-4; 7 bases fit TRBD1. V trimming: 5 bases; J trimming: 5 bases; junction bases outside the gene matches: 11. The V gene's germline CDR1 is SNHLY and CDR2 FYNNEI. The CDR3 totals 16 residues. The CDR3 sequence: CASSYSTGSKNEKLFF. Here the CDR3 DNA reads TGTGCCAGCAGTTATTCGACAGGGAGCAAGAATGAAAAACTGTTTTTT.

This sequence joins TRBV28 and TRBJ1-6; the match to TRBD1 covers 7 bases. The germline V gene encodes CDR1 MDHEN and CDR2 SYDVKM. The ends lost 7 bases at V and 0 bases at J; junction bases unmatched: 9. The CDR3 sequence is 17 residues long. CDR3 sequence: CASTAGGLTSYNSPLHF. CDR3 DNA: TGTGCCAGCACCGCAGGGGGTCTTACCTCCTATAATTCACCCCTCCACTTT. Complete variable domain (other parts from reference TRBV28 and TRBJ1-6): DVKVTQSSRYLVKRTGEKVFLECVQDMDHENMFWYRQDPGLGLRLIYFSYDVKMKEKGDIPEGYSVSREKKERFSLILESASTNQTSMYLCASTAGGLTSYNSPLHFGNGTRLTVT.

This clone was seen a single time. V and J are TRBV21-1 and TRBJ2-4; whether TRBD2, the table's D call, matches the DNA was not checked. TRBV21-1 is a pseudogene locus. The CDR3 extends over 14 amino acids. The chain's CDR3 is CASSRQREQVIQYF. The CDR3 DNA reads as TGTGCCAGCAGCAGGCAGCGGGAGCAAGTCATTCAGTACTTC.

The V call is TRBV5-4, the J call TRBJ1-2; no reliable D call. Trimming pared 4 bases from V and 3 bases from J, leaving 7 bases between. The CDR3 contains 12 residues. The germline V gene encodes CDR1 SGHNT and CDR2 YYREEE (reference sequence). The CDR3 loop is CASSPEDYGYTF. CDR3 nucleotides: TGTGCCAGCAGCCCCGAGGACTATGGCTACACCTTC.

This clone was detected a few times. The chain employs TRBV5-1 and TRBJ2-3, with TRBD1 matching 12 bases. Germline assignment: CDR1 SGHRS and CDR2 YFSETQ. This CDR3 has 16 amino acids. V lost 5 bases, J lost 4 bases, and 8 bases stayed unmatched. For the CDR3, the DNA is TGCGCCAGCAGTCCGGGGGGACAGGGGGCCTCAGATACGCAGTATTTT. Translated, it gives CASSPGGQGASDTQYF.

This clone was counted only a few times. The chain employs TRBV3-1 (or the pseudogene TRBV3-2) and TRBJ2-7, with TRBD1 as a possible D gene (6 bases). The germline V gene has CDR1 LGHDT and CDR2 YNNKEL (reference sequence). The CDR3 extends over 14 amino acids. The V gene lost 5 bases and the J gene lost 2 bases, with 13 bases spanning the gap. In nucleotides, the CDR3 is TGTGCCAGCAGCGACCGGACAGCTACCTACGAGCAGTACTTC. This translates into CASSDRTATYEQYF.

This chain connects TRBV27 to TRBJ1-6; D ambiguous. Trimming pared 3 bases from V and 9 bases from J, leaving 6 bases between. Germline V CDR1 and CDR2: MNHEY, SMNVEV (reference sequence). The CDR3 totals 12 residues. This CDR3 is CASSFPGSPLHF. Written as DNA, the CDR3 is TGTGCCAGCAGTTTCCCGGGTTCACCCCTCCACTTT.

The gene calls are TRBV28 and TRBJ2-1, with a possible D match to TRBD2 (6 bases). CDR1 is MDHEN and CDR2 is SYDVKM in the germline V gene. The CDR3 is 12 residues long. The V and J ends lost 8 bases and 3 bases respectively, with 8 bases between them. CDR3 sequence: CASAGSYNEQFF. The CDR3 bases are TGTGCCAGCGCGGGGAGCTACAATGAGCAGTTCTTC. The complete variable domain, with remaining parts taken from reference TRBV28 and TRBJ2-1, reads DVKVTQSSRYLVKRTGEKVFLECVQDMDHENMFWYRQDPGLGLRLIYFSYDVKMKEKGDIPEGYSVSREKKERFSLILESASTNQTSMYLCASAGSYNEQFFGPGTRLTVL.

The V call is TRBV28, the J call TRBJ2-7; TRBD1 might be the D (6 bases). The CDR3 is made up of 19 amino acids. From germline, CDR1 is MDHEN and CDR2 SYDVKM. Trimming removed 5 bases at V and 2 bases at J, with 28 bases between. This CDR3 is CASSPQGFGALGATYEQYF. CDR3 bases: TGTGCCAGCAGTCCACAGGGTTTCGGGGCTTTAGGGGCAACCTACGAGCAGTACTTC.

This clone showed up just a few times. V is TRBV9 and J is TRBJ2-7, with 9 positions matching TRBD1. J gave up 7 bases and V 4 bases, and 12 bases lay outside the gene matches. Germline assignment: CDR1 SGDLS and CDR2 YYNGEE. The CDR3 is 15 residues long. CDR3 sequence: CASSTGQGRPGEQYF. The CDR3, as DNA: TGTGCCAGCAGCACTGGACAGGGGCGGCCGGGGGAGCAGTACTTC.

The V and J genes are TRBV12-5 and TRBJ2-3; 7 positions match TRBD2. V dropped 1 base and J dropped 4; count of bases not matched to a gene: 2. Germline values: CDR1 LGHNT, CDR2 FRNRAP. This CDR3 has 14 amino acids. The CDR3 DNA sequence: TGTGCTAGTGGTTTGGGACTAGCAGCAGATACGCAGTATTTT. Its protein product is CASGLGLAADTQYF.

V gene TRBV5-1 combines with J gene TRBJ2-1; 9 nucleotides agree with TRBD2. CDR1 SGHRS and CDR2 YFSETQ come from the germline V gene. Losses at the gene ends were 7 bases for V and 8 bases for J; bases not matched to a gene: 10. The CDR3 is made up of 14 amino acids. This chain's CDR3 is CASSNLAGLDEQFF. CDR3 bases: TGCGCCAGCTCAAATCTAGCGGGATTGGATGAGCAGTTCTTC.

The V and J genes are TRBV2 and TRBJ1-2; possible D gene TRBD1, 6 bases. Trimming stripped 8 bases from V and 6 bases from J, with 13 bases between. The germline gives CDR1 SNHLY, CDR2 FYNNEI. The CDR3 is 12 residues long. CDR3 sequence reads: CASVGGADGYTF. CDR3 nucleotide sequence: TGTGCCAGCGTGGGGGGGGCCGATGGCTACACCTTC.

This chain's CDR3 is CASSRTRNTEAFF. The CDR3 bases are TGTGCCAGCAGCCGGACACGTAACACTGAAGCTTTCTTT. This chain links TRBV12-3 or TRBV12-4 with TRBJ1-1, with D possibly being TRBD1 (5 bases). There are 13 residues in the CDR3. V lost 6 bases and J 2 bases, leaving 10 bases between the germline ends.

The chain combines TRBV11-2 with TRBJ2-3; a weak D match, TRBD2 (6 bases). Germline values: CDR1 SGHAT, CDR2 FQNNGV. Trimming cost V 0 bases and J 6 bases, with 16 bases left between them. The CDR3 is 16 amino acids. Written as DNA, the CDR3 is TGTGCCAGCAGCTTAGATAGAGCGGCGGGGCCCGATACGCAGTATTTT. Amino acid sequence: CASSLDRAAGPDTQYF. The full variable domain, rest sourced from reference TRBV11-2 and TRBJ2-3, is EAGVAQSPRYKIIEKRQSVAFWCNPISGHATLYWYQQILGQGPKLLIQFQNNGVVDDSQLPKDRFSAERLKGVDSTLKIQPAKLEDSAVYLCASSLDRAAGPDTQYFGPGTRLTVL.

The chain uses TRBV5-1 and TRBJ2-5, with D unclear. The CDR3 length is 14 residues. CDR1 is SGHRS and CDR2 is YFSETQ in the germline V gene. Trimming cost V 0 bases and J 3 bases, with 9 bases left between them. CDR3 amino acids: CASSLGQDKETQYF. The CDR3, as DNA: TGCGCCAGCAGCTTGGGGCAAGACAAAGAGACCCAGTACTTC.

V usage is TRBV4-1 and J usage is TRBJ2-3; 8 positions match TRBD1. The CDR3 has 15 amino acids. CDR1 is MGHRA, CDR2 YSYEKL, per germline. V gave up 6 bases and J gave up 3 bases; unmatched junction bases: 8. CDR3 protein: CASRWTGSLTDTQYF. The CDR3 coding sequence is TGCGCCAGCAGATGGACAGGGAGTCTGACAGATACGCAGTATTTT.

The J gene is TRBJ2-3, the V gene TRBV3-1 (or the pseudogene TRBV3-2); 9 bases align to TRBD2. Per germline, CDR1 LGHDT and CDR2 YNNKEL (reference sequence). V lost 4 bases, J lost 5 bases, and 4 bases stayed unmatched. The CDR3 loop spans 14 amino acids. The chain's CDR3 is CASSRSSGKDTQYF. In DNA, the CDR3 is TGTGCCAGCAGCCGGTCTAGCGGGAAAGATACGCAGTATTTT.

V gene TRBV7-6 combines with J gene TRBJ2-2; perhaps TRBD1 as D (6 bases). The CDR3 loop spans 14 amino acids. The ends were cut back, 2 bases at V and 6 bases at J, with 10 bases in the middle. Germline V CDR1 and CDR2: SGHVS, FNYEAQ. The CDR3 protein is CASSLMAGAGELFF. CDR3 DNA: TGTGCCAGCAGCTTAATGGCAGGGGCCGGGGAGCTGTTTTTT.

This clone was detected a few times. J is TRBJ2-3 and V is TRBV30; 8 bases agree with TRBD2. The V and J ends lost 2 bases and 6 bases, in that order; junction bases with no gene match: 10. Germline V CDR1 and CDR2: GTSNPN, SVGIG (reference sequence). The CDR3 has 15 amino acids. This CDR3 reads CAWSIWSGSPDTQYF. The CDR3, as DNA: TGTGCCTGGAGTATATGGAGCGGGAGCCCCGATACGCAGTATTTT.

Regarding this clone: The germline gene is not matched at one end of the junction; a read error may be the cause. Other nucleotide sequences from this sample produce the same CDR3. The chain couples TRBV5-4 to TRBJ1-2, with TRBD1 identical over 7 bases. From germline, CDR1 is SGHNT and CDR2 YYREEE (reference sequence). This CDR3 contains 17 residues. CDR3 bases: TGTGCCAGCAGCACGGGACAGAAGGCTAGTTATGGGTATGGCTATACCTTC. Translation gives CASSTGQKASYGYGYTF. Full variable domain (outside the CDR3, taken from reference TRBV5-4 and TRBJ1-2): ETGVTQSPTHLIKTRGQQVTLRCSSQSGHNTVSWYQQALGQGPQFIFQYYREEENGRGNFPPRFSGLQFPNYSSELNVNALELDDSALYLCASSTGQKASYGYGYTFGSGTRLTVV.

The V call is TRBV7-2, the J call TRBJ2-1, with D possibly being TRBD2 (7 bases). This CDR3 has 15 amino acids. The germline V gene encodes CDR1 SGHTA and CDR2 FQGNSA. V lost 4 bases, J lost 6 bases, and 16 bases lay in between. CDR3 DNA: TGTGCCAGCAGCTCGAAGGGGGGGGCCCCCAATGAGCAGTTCTTC. Residues: CASSSKGGAPNEQFF.